The present entry profiles one T cell receptor beta chain with its context. These data belong to a study of control samples from healthy donors and cancer patients. Assay used: immunoSEQ multiplex PCR; TCRdb lists only in-frame clones, some missing. The profile shows 150,000 to 200,000 clones, 91% of them singletons. The CDR3 has 14 residues. Germline assignment: CDR1 SEHNR and CDR2 FQNEAQ (reference sequence). Unmatched junction bases numbered 1, after V lost 5 bases and J lost 0 bases. V usage is TRBV7-9 and J usage is TRBJ1-3; 7 nucleotides line up with TRBD1. The TCR originated in a woman younger than 45 in good health. Sequencing was done on a sample of blood. CDR3 sequence (DNA): TGTGCCAGCAGCGGGACAGACTCTGGAAACACCATATATTTT. Translation: CASSGTDSGNTIYF.